The rows below give T cell receptor beta chains drawn from one sample of a study of cytomegalovirus exposure and HLA in healthy donors. Sequencing was performed with immunoSEQ multiplex PCR; in TCRdb, only in-frame clones are kept and a portion is missing. The data show 80,000 or so clones, roughly 76% seen once. The sample comprised PBMCs. The receptors stem from a male donor in good health and CMV-seropositive. The conserved cysteine and the conserved F or W are not part of the CDR3 here.

v_gene	j_gene	CDR3aa
TRBV5-4	TRBJ2-2	ASSAGQGWVGELF
TRBV11-1	TRBJ1-2	ASSLASYDGYT
TRBV5-1	TRBJ2-7	ASSGAGVYEQY
TRBV7-8	TRBJ2-7	ASSRASGKAYEQY
TRBV27	TRBJ1-6	ASRRFGTGFAYNSPLH
TRBV4-2	TRBJ1-1	ASSPSQDSMNTEAF
TRBV30	TRBJ2-3	AWAFPSGTQY
TRBV27	TRBJ2-5	ASRSRVGETQY
TRBV5-6	TRBJ1-6	ASKVVWGEDSPLH
TRBV20-1	TRBJ1-1	SANRGYEAF
TRBV13	TRBJ2-2	ASSLGRGRLVSTGELF
TRBV11-2	TRBJ1-2	ASRRPGQSYGYT
TRBV2	TRBJ2-1	ASKYGRESSYNEQF
TRBV29-1	TRBJ1-1	SAWTAMNTEAF
TRBV18	TRBJ1-3	ASSQTGGGNTIY
TRBV11-3	TRBJ2-2	ASSLRGLNTGELF
TRBV7-9	TRBJ1-5	SSSRRDQPQH
TRBV27	TRBJ2-1	ASSLLIAGGRNEQF
TRBV7-3	TRBJ2-1	ASSSRRTSGSYNEQF
TRBV5-4	TRBJ1-1	ASSFSGGPNTEAF
TRBV7-9	TRBJ2-5	ASSLEGAGETQY
TRBV7-9	TRBJ2-1	SSSLVGSSYNEQF
TRBV19	TRBJ2-3	ASRYREISTDTQY
TRBV7-6	TRBJ2-7	ASSPPAGIGAYEQY
TRBV15	TRBJ2-3	ATSRASLAGADTQY
TRBV5-1	TRBJ2-1	ASSLVVGQGDNEQF
TRBV10-3	TRBJ2-2	AISEKTVANTGELF
TRBV27	TRBJ2-5	ASSWGGTQY
TRBV28	TRBJ2-5	ASSGQGVTQETQY
TRBV7-2	TRBJ2-7	ASSFVAGGSPYEQY
TRBV27	TRBJ1-1	ASSDLGTGYTEAF
TRBV7-9	TRBJ2-7	ASSPEGLAGESSYEQY